This T cell receptor (beta chain) was documented in a study of cytomegalovirus exposure and HLA in healthy donors. Study observations and caveats: Most TCRs appeared rarely, but some public TCRs recurred in many donors. Published work reported that the classifier diagnosed cytomegalovirus status with high specificity and sensitivity. According to a later analysis, TCR clusters from the first cohort tended to co-occur in the 120 or so validation repertoires. The authors listed 164 TCR beta chains as cytomegalovirus-associated.

Profiled with immunoSEQ multiplex PCR; TCRdb holds only in-frame clones, not every one. The sample contains about 250,000 clones, approximately 84% of which appear only once. The CDR3 length is 13 residues. V lost 6 bases to trimming and J lost 0 bases, with 11 bases between them. CDR1 SQVTM and CDR2 ANQGSEA come from the germline V gene. This clone has only one observation. Its antigen is not known. The TCR was taken from a man younger than 30 in good health and CMV-seropositive. The chain carries TRBV29-1 and TRBJ2-5; D is unclear. The sample was PBMCs. The CDR3 here is CSVQRGHQETQYF. DNA of the CDR3: TGCAGCGTACAGCGAGGCCACCAAGAGACCCAGTACTTC.